The present TCR beta chain was sequenced within a study of cytomegalovirus exposure and HLA in healthy donors. CDR1 is ENHRY, CDR2 SYGVKD, per germline. CDR3 length: 13 amino acids. V was pared by 7 bases and J by 4 bases, with 3 bases of the junction left unmatched. In the PCR, 60 Vbeta and 13 Jbeta primers were used. Only in-frame clones appear in the TCRdb table, and some are missing; sequencing was by immunoSEQ multiplex PCR. The sample has around 100,000 clones; the top ten hold around 6.5%. This TCR derives from a man in his forties in good health and CMV-seropositive. The V call is TRBV10-3, the J call TRBJ2-5, with 10 bases identical to TRBD1. Sequenced: PBMCs. The CDR3, as DNA: TGTGCCATCAAAGGGACAGGGGTAGAGACCCAGTACTTC. This gives the protein CAIKGTGVETQYF.